The source of this T cell receptor (beta chain) is a study of T cell repertoires in cytomegalovirus infection (dated by TCRdb to about 2019). Some background on the complete study: Alongside well-studied HLA-B-restricted epitopes, the peptide stimulations were aimed at recently identified HLA-C-restricted CMV epitopes, whose presentation resists viral immunomodulation. Because public TCR beta signatures pointed to carriage of CMV infection together with the matching HLA type, the HLA type of each donor mattered for the analysis.

The paper as a whole reports these results and caveats: The ex vivo response was dominated by HLA-C-restricted CMV-specific TCR beta clonotypes, which also provided the single most frequent clonotype in two of eight donors. Cumulative frequency of public TCR beta family members discriminated carriers of CMV infection plus the relevant HLA type in this cohort and an independent approximately 370-donor cohort.

This clonotype has only a few counts. The specificity of this receptor is unknown. The sample holds no much larger clone one base away, and base qualities are not on file. V is cut by 1 base and J by 4 bases, and the space between the germline ends is 8 bases. The CDR3 runs 14 residues from the cysteine to the phenylalanine. The sequence is cut down to CDR3 DNA, 42 bases in frame from base 1. CDR1 SGHTA and CDR2 FQGNSA are derived from the germline V gene. These reads were obtained on an Illumina HiSeq 1500. TCRdb trimmed the raw reads at Q25, called clones with MiXCR and kept productive beta chains. One record per CDR3 amino acid sequence lists the most common genes and DNA. Here the sample has nearly 700,000 distinct CDR3 sequences; around a third occur a single time. About 18% of the sample belongs to the ten largest clones. The sample's treatment or condition label, in plain terms: in vitro stimulation with specific CMV peptide epitopes to enrich CMV-specific T cells.

The sequencing here drew on cultured PBMCs, taken from culture after CMV antigen stimulation. The receptor was derived from a human donor in good health (CMV status not recorded). Some clones in this sample may be carry-over from other donors' samples. This chain joins TRBV7-2 to TRBJ2-4, with the D gene call left open. The CDR3 sequence is CASSLGVWKNIQYF. DNA sequence: TGTGCCAGCAGCTTAGGTGTCTGGAAAAACATTCAGTACTTC.